This paragraph covers one T cell receptor beta chain sequence. The antigen remains undetermined. After removal of 11 bases from V and 7 bases from J, the junction contained 11 bases not matched to a gene. CDR3 length equals 14 residues. Germline-derived CDR1 and CDR2 are LNHDA and SQIVND (reference sequence). Primers: 60 Vbeta forward and 13 Jbeta reverse. Data came from immunoSEQ multiplex PCR; TCRdb stores just in-frame clones and leaves some out. In the table there are 150,000 to 200,000 clones, roughly 70% of which are singletons. These data originate in a study of cytomegalovirus exposure and HLA in healthy donors. Overall study: Researchers previously reported finding about 110 million unique TCR beta sequences from some 180 million T cells. General study findings and limits: Later analysis associated a missense DCLRE1C variant with TCR beta V- and J-gene trimming. In vitro work confirmed that a few CMV-associated chains recognize CMV antigens.

The sequence came from a male donor in good health and CMV-seronegative. This sequence joins TRBV19 and TRBJ2-1; 10 nucleotides match TRBD1. Sequences were obtained from PBMCs. The CDR3 bases are TGTGCCTGCAAACCGGGACAGGGGTATAATGAGCAGTTCTTC. Its translation: CACKPGQGYNEQFF.